This entry describes one T cell receptor beta chain. What it binds is not known. The data originate from a study of CD4+ T cells in melanoma. General study results and limits: In melanoma, neoantigen-specific CD4+ T cells reportedly differed in differentiation state. CD8+ T cell, macrophage and B cell function reportedly correlated with neoantigen-specific CD4+ T cells.

Germline CDR1 and CDR2: SGHRS and YFSETQ. The CDR3 has 15 residues. The V end lost 5 bases, the J end lost 0 bases, and 14 bases lay between the germline ends. Only in-frame clones appear in the TCRdb table, and some are missing; sequencing was by immunoSEQ multiplex PCR. Of fewer than 15,000 clones listed, about 80% were seen once; the top ten hold 15% to 20%. The sequenced sample was cells from a culture (not recorded whether cultured in vitro). The chain carries TRBV5-1 and TRBJ1-2; D might be TRBD1 (6 bases). The TCR sequence derives from a human donor with melanoma. DNA of the CDR3: TGCGCCAGCAGGGAGAGGGGGAAAGCTAACTATGGCTACACCTTC. As protein: CASRERGKANYGYTF.